This T cell receptor beta chain was sequenced for a study of control samples from healthy donors and cancer patients (dated by TCRdb to about 2020). Library preparation employed the immunoSEQ multiplex PCR assay. Here the immuneACCESS table is served through TCRdb, limited to in-frame sequences with V and J called. Missing clones are a known gap in these copies; in checked studies unresolved V genes cover under half, and the rest lacks a known reason. The sample table holds more than 85,000 clones, of which 75% to 90% were seen once. Clones ranked in the top ten supply approximately 15% of the sample. This clone was seen only a few times. The antigen it binds to is not known. No qualities accompany the bases; no much larger clone lies one base away. The junction carries 6 bases between V and J, which are trimmed by 1 base and 1 base respectively. CDR1 and CDR2, per the germline V gene, are SGHAT and FQNNGV. The CDR3, cysteine through phenylalanine, is 14 amino acids long. The retained sequence is limited to the CDR3, 42 bases, with the frame set at the first base.

Sequenced input: blood. The source is a woman in her forties or fifties in good health. The V gene is TRBV11-2 and the J gene is TRBJ2-3; a confident D gene designation cannot be given. The DNA is as follows: TGTGCCAGCAGCTTAGTCCGAGGCACAGATACGCAGTATTTT. Protein translation: CASSLVRGTDTQYF.